Here is one TCR beta chain with its context. A few counts support this clone. Which antigen it targets is not known. Base qualities are not at hand, and no much larger clone is one base apart. The entire isolated RNA was reverse transcribed using the High Capacity cDNA Reverse Transcription Kit, and thus expressed TCRB transcripts were sequenced. Naive, central memory and regulatory T cell samples underwent deep immunoSEQ sequencing, averaging approximately 3.5 million total reads per sample. Sorted cells were lysed in RLT buffer, and RNA was extracted using DNase-treated RNeasy Micro or Mini kits according to cell number. To prevent cross-contamination, every cell subset was processed on its own, while patient and healthy donor samples were processed together. The immunoSEQ multiplex PCR was used to amplify TCRB sequences from cDNA, generating 87-bp fragments that spanned the CDR3 region. Sequencing of the amplicons was performed on the Illumina HiSeq platform. On the study's bioinformatics: Synthetic template baselines were used to correct PCR bias computationally, reads within Hamming distance 2 were collapsed together, and singletons that could not be merged were discarded. Reads were aligned against IMGT so that V, D and J genes, CDR3 length and insertions or deletions at six rearrangement sites could be assigned. Clonotype counts were normalized to sorted cell number within each subset before computing true diversity and Gini coefficients with the tcR R package. Repertoire sharing was quantified using the overlap coefficient calculated on TCRB nucleotide sequences. Out-of-frame TCRB sequences from naive cells were analyzed to stand in for the pre-selection repertoire. TCRdb obtained this table from immuneACCESS and retained in-frame rearrangements with V and J assigned. These tables miss some clones; where compared with another copy, unresolved V genes account for less than half of the shortfall, and the remainder is unexplained. V and J calls and clone size are as listed in that table; D and trimming were resolved from the DNA. In this sample the table shows hundreds of thousands of clones, about 14% of which occur a single time. The ten largest make up approximately 0.042% of the sample.

Per the germline V gene, SNHLY is the CDR1 and FYNNEI is the CDR2. Germline trimming amounts to 2 bases on V and 4 bases on J, with 6 as the count of junction bases outside the gene matches. The cysteine opens and the phenylalanine closes a CDR3 of 16 amino acids. Left in the record is the CDR3 DNA by itself, 48 bases read in frame from the first base. The data are from a study of beta chain features in type 1 diabetes (dated by TCRdb to the late 2010s). Regarding the study in general: No differences in mean age, gender distribution, total cell number or subset yield were found between patients and healthy donors. The study compared TCRB repertoires of sorted circulating CD4+ T cell subsets between recently diagnosed type 1 diabetes patients and matched healthy donors. Naive and central memory subsets were obtained from all 30 or so donors, but regulatory and stem cell-like memory subsets were isolated from only 8 patients and roughly 8 healthy donors. A total of 100 million to 110 million sorted cells were examined across all samples, and a strong correlation was observed between cell number per subset and RNA yield.

The paper as a whole reports these results and caveats: In all four CD4+ subsets, TCRB CDR3 length was moderately but significantly shorter in type 1 diabetes patients. Naive, central memory and regulatory TCRB repertoires appeared to be more similar among patients than among healthy donors. Because cDNA was sequenced instead of genomic DNA, highly expressing activated cells could be over-represented, though the groups showed no difference in activation or CD3 levels. PCR might favor shorter templates, but patient and control samples were amplified and corrected together, so any skew would affect both groups equally. At VDJ recombination sites, type 1 diabetes patients had fewer insertions and more deleted nucleotides, which implies abnormalities in thymic rearrangement. Because small numbers of individuals were included in the HLA sub-analyses, any influence of HLA type on TCRB rearrangement was left unresolved.

A single peripheral blood draw of about 120 mL on average was collected from each donor into heparinised tubes. A BD FACSAria II and a panel including CD45RO, CCR7, CD25, CD127, CD95 and CD27 were used to sort naive, central memory, regulatory and stem cell-like memory CD4+ T cells. Every sorted population had a purity above 95%. Right away, PBMCs were isolated by Lymphoprep density gradient centrifugation and were stained directly, with no culture step. To minimize batch effects, samples were stained and sorted in pairs, one healthy donor with one patient per experiment. This receptor was identified in a man younger than 30 with type 1 diabetes. The chain links TRBV2 with TRBJ2-5, and TRBD2 aligns with 11 junction nucleotides. The sequencing sample was made of naive CD4+ T cells from blood. The label giving this sample's cell subset or site can be read as: true naive CD4+ T cells. The nucleotide sequence is given as TGTGCCAGCAGTGAAAATCTAGCGGGAGGCGGAGAGACCCAGTACTTC. Translated, it reads CASSENLAGGGETQYF.